Shown below are 22 T cell receptor beta chains from a single sample sequenced in a study of shared clonotypes between healthy human individuals. TCRdb's copy holds only in-frame clones and misses some; the assay was immunoSEQ multiplex PCR. The table lists 2,500,000 or so clones, under 95% of them singletons. Sequencing was done on a sample of naive CD4+ T cells from PBMCs. Subset of the sample: CD45RA+ positively selected. The receptors come from a man between 18 and 29 years old in good health. Some clones in this sample may be carry-over from other donors' samples.

V is TRBV5-1 and J is TRBJ2-5; D may be TRBD1 or TRBD2 (5 bases each). V was cut by 4 bases and J by 5 bases, with 18 bases left in between. The CDR3 covers 15 residues. Germline assignment: CDR1 SGHRS and CDR2 YFSETQ. Here the CDR3 DNA reads TGCGCCAGCAGCCCTCCCCCGGGGACCGGGGAGACCCAGTACTTC. This encodes CASSPPPGTGETQYF.

About this clone itself: The sample has other DNA sequences that encode this CDR3 too. This rearrangement joins TRBV11-3 to TRBJ2-3; no firm D call. Germline V lookup: CDR1 SGHNT, CDR2 YENEEA. The CDR3 totals 16 residues. Trimming shortened V by 2 bases and J by 0 bases, and 12 bases separated the two germline ends. The CDR3 spells CASSLTGRGSTDTQYF. CDR3 sequence (DNA): TGTGCCAGCAGCTTAACGGGCCGAGGAAGCACAGATACGCAGTATTTT.

The chain recombines TRBV10-3 with TRBJ2-1, with 8 positions matching TRBD2. This CDR3 comprises 13 residues. Germline-derived CDR1 and CDR2 are ENHRY and SYGVKD. Unmatched junction bases numbered 3, after V lost 6 bases and J lost 5 bases. CDR3 DNA: TGTGCCATCAGAGCGGGAGACAACAATGAGCAGTTCTTC. Translated, it gives CAIRAGDNNEQFF.

The rearrangement uses TRBV7-9 and TRBJ2-1; TRBD2 might be the D (6 bases). Germline V gene lookup returns CDR1 SEHNR and CDR2 FQNEAQ (reference sequence). Between the trimmed V and J ends, which lost 7 bases and 3 bases, there was a span of 13 bases. The CDR3 is 14 amino acids. CDR3 in amino acids: CASKRDFSYNEQFF. The CDR3 DNA reads as TGTGCCAGCAAGAGGGACTTTAGCTACAATGAGCAGTTCTTC.

The chain has TRBV5-8 and TRBJ1-2; 7 bases fit TRBD1. This CDR3 region has 12 residues. The V gene's germline CDR1 is SGHTS and CDR2 YDEGEE. V dropped 4 bases and J dropped 8; count of bases not matched to a gene: 5. The DNA for the CDR3 is TGTGCCAGCAGCCCTGGAGGGGGCGGCTACACCTTC. It codes for CASSPGGGGYTF.

In DNA, the CDR3 is TGTGCCAGTAGTCATGGCACATACGAGCAGTACTTC. Translated, it gives CASSHGTYEQYF. The chain carries TRBV19 and TRBJ2-7; D unclear. The germline V gene has CDR1 LNHDA and CDR2 SQIVND (reference sequence). The germline V and J ends were trimmed by 5 bases and 4 bases, with 9 bases remaining between them. The CDR3 extends over 12 amino acids.

The rearrangement uses TRBV2 and TRBJ2-5; D remains unclear. CDR3 length: 14 residues. Looked up from germline, CDR1 is SNHLY and CDR2 is FYNNEI. Trimming took off 1 base at V and 1 base at J, with 7 bases between the two ends. The CDR3 DNA sequence: TGTGCCAGCAGTGAAGGGAACAGCCAAGAGACCCAGTACTTC. Amino acids: CASSEGNSQETQYF.

The chain employs TRBV9 and TRBJ2-7, with 7 nucleotides matching TRBD2. Trimming removed 6 bases from V and 2 bases from J; junction bases left unmatched: 14. This CDR3 is 16 amino acids long. Germline CDR1 and CDR2: SGDLS and YYNGEE. CDR3 in DNA: TGTGCCAGCACCCGAGGGGCTAGCGGTATTCCCTACGAGCAGTACTTC. Its protein is CASTRGASGIPYEQYF. The full variable domain, in which reference TRBV9 and TRBJ2-7 provide the parts outside the CDR3, is DSGVTQTPKHLITATGQRVTLRCSPRSGDLSVYWYQQSLDQGLQFLIQYYNGEERAKGNILERFSAQQFPDLHSELNLSSLELGDSALYFCASTRGASGIPYEQYFGPGTRLTVT.

The rearrangement uses TRBV29-1 and TRBJ1-2; 9 nucleotides line up with TRBD1. From germline, CDR1 is SQVTM and CDR2 ANQGSEA. The junction had 11 bases not matched to a gene; V was cut back by 6 bases and J by 6 bases. The CDR3 totals 14 residues. Written as DNA, the CDR3 is TGCAGCGTAACACTTAGACAGGGGGATAATGGCTACACCTTC. Its protein product is CSVTLRQGDNGYTF.

V usage is TRBV11-2 and J usage is TRBJ2-1; 14 positions agree with TRBD2. CDR3 size: 16 residues. CDR1 SGHAT and CDR2 FQNNGV come from the germline V gene. V trimming: 5 bases; J trimming: 7 bases; junction bases outside the gene matches: 7. The CDR3 sequence is CASSQGTSGSANEQFF. For the CDR3, the DNA is TGTGCCAGCAGCCAAGGGACTAGCGGGAGTGCAAATGAGCAGTTCTTC.

The V call is TRBV6-1, the J call TRBJ2-3; D is unresolved. Between the trimmed V and J ends, which lost 8 bases and 5 bases, there was a span of 11 bases. The CDR3 consists of 12 residues. Germline CDR1 reads MNHNS; CDR2 reads SASEGT. CDR3 DNA: TGTGCCAGCTGTGCTAGAGGAGATACGCAGTATTTT. Its protein product is CASCARGDTQYF.

The chain employs TRBV27 and TRBJ2-5; 7 positions match TRBD2. Germline V gene sequence: CDR1 MNHEY, CDR2 SMNVEV (reference sequence). With 4 bases clipped from V and 5 bases from J, the junction kept 13 bases outside the gene matches. There are 16 residues in the CDR3. CDR3 sequence reads: CASSSPRAAGSETQYF. The CDR3 DNA sequence: TGTGCCAGCAGTTCCCCCCGCGCAGCGGGAAGTGAGACCCAGTACTTC.

The gene calls are TRBV28 and TRBJ2-3; 12 positions match TRBD2. There are 15 residues in the CDR3. CDR1 and CDR2 from the germline V gene are MDHEN and SYDVKM. The junction had 4 bases not matched to a gene; V was cut back by 6 bases and J by 3 bases. The CDR3 region has the DNA TGTGCCAGCAGGCGACTAGCGGGAGAGACAGATACGCAGTATTTT. Translation gives CASRRLAGETDTQYF.

V usage is TRBV7-9 and J usage is TRBJ2-3, with a possible D match to TRBD1 (6 bases). There are 16 residues in the CDR3. V was clipped by 4 bases and J by 7 bases, with 21 bases between them. Germline V gives CDR1 SEHNR, CDR2 FQNEAQ (reference sequence). CDR3 DNA: TGTGCCAGCAGCTCCCAGACAGGTCGAAAGGGGAATACGCAGTATTTT. Translated, it gives CASSSQTGRKGNTQYF. The full variable domain, its missing parts supplied by reference TRBV7-9 and TRBJ2-3, is DTGVSQNPRHKITKRGQNVTFRCDPISEHNRLYWYRQTLGQGPEFLTYFQNEAQLEKSRLLSDRFSAERPKGSFSTLEIQRTEQGDSAMYLCASSSQTGRKGNTQYFGPGTRLTVL.

This CDR3 is CASSPFIATNEKLFF. The CDR3 DNA reads as TGTGCCAGCTCACCGTTCATTGCAACTAATGAAAAACTGTTTTTT. The V call is TRBV18, the J call TRBJ1-4; D unclear. The V and J ends lost 3 bases and 0 bases respectively, with 8 bases between them. The CDR3 covers 15 residues. Germline CDR1 KGHSH, CDR2 LQKENI.

DNA of the CDR3: TGTGCCAGCAGAACAGACAGTGTCGGACTAGCGGGCATTCCCTACGAGCAGTACTTC. Its translation: CASRTDSVGLAGIPYEQYF. The V call is TRBV28, the J call TRBJ2-7; 11 bases fit TRBD2. J gave up 2 bases and V 6 bases, and 18 bases lay outside the gene matches. The CDR3 loop spans 19 amino acids. The germline gives CDR1 MDHEN, CDR2 SYDVKM. The full variable domain, with the rest looked up from reference TRBV28 and TRBJ2-7, is DVKVTQSSRYLVKRTGEKVFLECVQDMDHENMFWYRQDPGLGLRLIYFSYDVKMKEKGDIPEGYSVSREKKERFSLILESASTNQTSMYLCASRTDSVGLAGIPYEQYFGPGTRLTVT.

The gene calls are TRBV19 and TRBJ1-1; 9 bases align to TRBD1. V was pared by 4 bases and J by 5 bases, with 14 bases of the junction left unmatched. This CDR3 is 17 amino acids long. Germline assignment: CDR1 LNHDA and CDR2 SQIVND (reference sequence). The CDR3 loop is CASSNPRAGTGKTEAFF. The CDR3 DNA follows: TGTGCCAGTAGTAACCCAAGAGCCGGGACAGGGAAGACTGAAGCTTTCTTT.

The CDR3 DNA reads TGTGCCGCTCGGCAGGGGACAAGGGGTGAGCAGTTCTTC. Translated, it gives CAARQGTRGEQFF. The chain joins TRBV6-1 to TRBJ2-1; maybe TRBD1 (6 bases). Germline CDR1 reads MNHNS; CDR2 reads SASEGT. The CDR3 loop spans 13 amino acids. Trimming removed 11 bases from V and 9 bases from J, with 20 bases in between.

The rearrangement uses TRBV30 and TRBJ2-1; the match to TRBD2 covers 10 bases. Germline CDR1 is GTSNPN and CDR2 is SVGIG (reference sequence). The CDR3 runs 18 residues. Trimming at V came to 4 bases and at J to 2 bases, leaving 14 bases not matched to a gene. CDR3 amino acids: CAWKVASGRVWAYNEQFF. The CDR3 coding sequence is TGTGCCTGGAAAGTGGCTAGCGGGAGAGTGTGGGCCTACAATGAGCAGTTCTTC.

The chain uses TRBV5-4 and TRBJ2-6; D gene ambiguous. Trimming took off 4 bases at V and 0 bases at J, with 8 bases between the two ends. The CDR3 has 15 residues. Germline lookup yields CDR1 SGHNT and CDR2 YYREEE (reference sequence). The CDR3 nucleotides read TGTGCCAGCAGCCTAGGCGCCTCTGGGGCCAACGTCCTGACTTTC. This gives the protein CASSLGASGANVLTF.

Concerning this clone itself: In the same sample, other DNA sequences code for this CDR3. The chain employs TRBV29-1 and TRBJ1-2, with D possibly TRBD1 on 5 matching bases. From germline, CDR1 is SQVTM and CDR2 ANQGSEA. The CDR3 length is 11 residues. V was trimmed by 4 bases and J by 8 bases, leaving 11 bases between them. The DNA for the CDR3 is TGCAGCGTTGGGGGGTCTGGGGGCTACACCTTC. It specifies CSVGGSGGYTF.

V and J are TRBV29-1 and TRBJ2-7; the match to TRBD1 covers 7 bases. V shed 6 bases and J 3 bases; nucleotides not matched to a gene: 5. CDR3 length: 12 residues. Germline loops: CDR1 SQVTM, CDR2 ANQGSEA. This CDR3 is CSVMGQNYEQYF. The DNA for the CDR3 is TGCAGCGTAATGGGACAGAACTACGAGCAGTACTTC.